Many counts were recorded for the clone carrying this T cell receptor (beta chain). The antigen remains undetermined. This entry is derived from a study of T cells in Graves' hyperthyroidism and ophthalmopathy. Broader study findings: Most thyroid clonotypes expanded above 0.001 appeared in blood too.

V was trimmed by 5 bases and J by 2 bases, leaving 9 bases between them. The CDR3 has 13 residues. CDR1 and CDR2 (germline): SEHNR, FQNEAQ (reference sequence). Regions amplified from RNA transcripts were the TCR beta CDR3 regions. Carried out on the TCR CDR3, a first-round RT-PCR used the HTBI primer set. TCRdb recomputed calls from the multiplex PCR reads with MiXCR, one row per CDR3 protein. The sample lists 650,000 to 850,000 distinct CDR3 sequences, roughly a sixth seen once, with 16% in the top ten. Material: blood. This TCR derives from a woman between 45 and 60 years old with Graves' hyperthyroidism that later progressed to Graves' ophthalmopathy. The V call is TRBV7-9, the J call TRBJ1-1; D remains unclear. DNA of the CDR3: TGTGCCAGCAGCGCCGACACCAACACTGAAGCTTTCTTT. This codes for CASSADTNTEAFF.